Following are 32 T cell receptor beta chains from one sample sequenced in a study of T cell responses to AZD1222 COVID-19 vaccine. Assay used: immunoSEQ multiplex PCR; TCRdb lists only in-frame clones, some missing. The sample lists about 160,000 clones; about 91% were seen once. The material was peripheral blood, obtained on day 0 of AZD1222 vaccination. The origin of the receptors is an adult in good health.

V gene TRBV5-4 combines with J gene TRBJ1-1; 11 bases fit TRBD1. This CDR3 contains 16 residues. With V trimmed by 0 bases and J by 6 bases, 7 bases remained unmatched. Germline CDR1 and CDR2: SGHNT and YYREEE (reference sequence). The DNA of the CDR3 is TGTGCCAGCAGCTTGGGATTTGGACAGGGGGCCGCTGAAGCTTTCTTT. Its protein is CASSLGFGQGAAEAFF.

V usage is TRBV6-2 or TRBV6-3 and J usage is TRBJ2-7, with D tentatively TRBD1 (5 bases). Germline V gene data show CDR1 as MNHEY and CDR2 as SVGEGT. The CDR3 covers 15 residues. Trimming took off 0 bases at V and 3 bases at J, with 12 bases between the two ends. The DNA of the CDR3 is TGTGCCAGCAGTTACTCGACGCAGGGCCGCTACGAGCAGTACTTC. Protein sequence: CASSYSTQGRYEQYF.

The CDR3 loop reads CRGGDDYGYTF. In nucleotides, the CDR3 is TGCAGAGGCGGGGACGACTATGGCTACACCTTC. This chain links TRBV20-1 with TRBJ1-2; D is possibly TRBD1 (5 bases). Germline V gene lookup returns CDR1 DFQATT and CDR2 SNEGSKA (reference sequence). This CDR3 region has 11 residues.

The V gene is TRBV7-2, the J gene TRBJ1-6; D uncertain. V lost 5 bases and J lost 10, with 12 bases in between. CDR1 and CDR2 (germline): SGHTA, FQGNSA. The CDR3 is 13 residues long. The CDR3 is CASSPNEYSPLHF. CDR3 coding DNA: TGTGCCAGCAGCCCAAATGAGTACTCACCCCTCCACTTT. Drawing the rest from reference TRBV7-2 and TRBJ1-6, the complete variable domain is GAGVSQSPSNKVTEKGKDVELRCDPISGHTALYWYRQSLGQGLEFLIYFQGNSAPDKSGLPSDRFSAERTGGSVSTLTIQRTQQEDSAVYLCASSPNEYSPLHFGNGTRLTVT.

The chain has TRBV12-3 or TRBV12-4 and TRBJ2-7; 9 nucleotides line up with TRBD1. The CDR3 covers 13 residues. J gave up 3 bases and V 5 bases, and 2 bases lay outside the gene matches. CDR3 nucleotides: TGTGCCAGCAGTCCGGGACAGGGCTACGAGCAGTACTTC. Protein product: CASSPGQGYEQYF.

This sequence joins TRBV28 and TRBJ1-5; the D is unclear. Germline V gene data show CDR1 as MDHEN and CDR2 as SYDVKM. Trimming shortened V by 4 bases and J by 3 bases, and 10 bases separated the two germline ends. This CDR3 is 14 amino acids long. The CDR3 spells CASSSDGPNQPQHF. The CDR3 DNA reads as TGTGCCAGCAGTTCGGACGGACCCAATCAGCCCCAGCATTTT.

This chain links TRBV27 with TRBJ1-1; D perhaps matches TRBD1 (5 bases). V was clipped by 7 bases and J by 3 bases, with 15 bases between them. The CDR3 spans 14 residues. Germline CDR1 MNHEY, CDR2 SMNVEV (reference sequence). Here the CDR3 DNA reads TGTGCCAGCAATAACCAGGGCCTGGACACTGAAGCTTTCTTT. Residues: CASNNQGLDTEAFF.

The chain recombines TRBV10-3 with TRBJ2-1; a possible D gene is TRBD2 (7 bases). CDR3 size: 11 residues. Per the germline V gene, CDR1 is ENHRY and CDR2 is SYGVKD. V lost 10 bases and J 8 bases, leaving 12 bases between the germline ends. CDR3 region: CATGGRDEQFF. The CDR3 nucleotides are TGTGCCACCGGGGGGCGGGATGAGCAGTTCTTC.

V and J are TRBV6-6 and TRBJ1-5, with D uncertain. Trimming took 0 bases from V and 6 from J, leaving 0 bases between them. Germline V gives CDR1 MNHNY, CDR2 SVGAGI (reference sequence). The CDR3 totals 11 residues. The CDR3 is CASSYSQPQHF. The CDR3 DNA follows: TGTGCCAGCAGTTACTCTCAGCCCCAGCATTTT.

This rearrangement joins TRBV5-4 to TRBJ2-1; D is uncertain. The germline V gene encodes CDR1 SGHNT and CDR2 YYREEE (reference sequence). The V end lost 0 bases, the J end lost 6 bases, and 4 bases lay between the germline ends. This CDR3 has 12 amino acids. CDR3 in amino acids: CASSLDGNEQFF. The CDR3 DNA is TGTGCCAGCAGCTTGGACGGCAATGAGCAGTTCTTC.

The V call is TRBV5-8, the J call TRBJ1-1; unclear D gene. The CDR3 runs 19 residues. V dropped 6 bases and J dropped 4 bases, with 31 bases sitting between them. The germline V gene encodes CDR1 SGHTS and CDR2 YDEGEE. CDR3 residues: CASTPAERNAWALGTEAFF. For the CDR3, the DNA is TGTGCCAGCACCCCGGCGGAGCGGAACGCGTGGGCCCTCGGCACTGAAGCTTTCTTT. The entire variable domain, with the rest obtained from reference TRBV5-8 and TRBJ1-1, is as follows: EAGVTQSPTHLIKTRGQQATLRCSPISGHTSVYWYQQALGLGLQFLLWYDEGEERNRGNFPPRFSGRQFPNYSSELNVNALELEDSALYLCASTPAERNAWALGTEAFFGQGTRLTVV.

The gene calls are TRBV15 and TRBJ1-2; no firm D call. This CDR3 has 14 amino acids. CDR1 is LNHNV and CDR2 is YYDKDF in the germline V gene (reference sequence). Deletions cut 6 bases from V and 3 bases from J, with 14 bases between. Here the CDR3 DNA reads TGTGCCACCAGATCATCGGAACGGGACTATGGCTACACCTTC. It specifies CATRSSERDYGYTF.

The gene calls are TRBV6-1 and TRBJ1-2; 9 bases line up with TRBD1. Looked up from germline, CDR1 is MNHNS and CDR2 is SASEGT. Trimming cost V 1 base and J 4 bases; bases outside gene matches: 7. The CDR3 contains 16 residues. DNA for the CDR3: TGTGCCAGCAGTGAAGATCCGGGACAGGGAGGCTATGGCTACACCTTC. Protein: CASSEDPGQGGYGYTF.

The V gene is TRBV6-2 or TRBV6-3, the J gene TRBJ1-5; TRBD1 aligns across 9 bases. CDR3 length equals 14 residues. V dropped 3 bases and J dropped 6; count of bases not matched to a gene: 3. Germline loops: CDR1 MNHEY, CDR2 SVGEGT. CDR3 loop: CASSYDRGSQPQHF. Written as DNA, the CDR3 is TGTGCCAGCAGTTATGACAGGGGGAGTCAGCCCCAGCATTTT.

CDR3 DNA: TGTGCCAGCAGCGTAACACGGGAAAGTGAAAAACTGTTTTTT. Its protein is CASSVTRESEKLFF. The chain carries TRBV6-5 and TRBJ1-4, with no clear D. Trimming took 6 bases from V and 7 from J, leaving 15 bases between them. The CDR3 spans 14 residues. Germline V gives CDR1 MNHEY, CDR2 SVGAGI.

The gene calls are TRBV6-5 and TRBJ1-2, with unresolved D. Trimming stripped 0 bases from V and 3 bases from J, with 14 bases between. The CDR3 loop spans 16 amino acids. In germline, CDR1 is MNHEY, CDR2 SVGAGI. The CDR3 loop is CASSYSRALGDYGYTF. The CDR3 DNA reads TGTGCCAGCAGTTACTCCCGGGCCCTGGGTGACTATGGCTACACCTTC.

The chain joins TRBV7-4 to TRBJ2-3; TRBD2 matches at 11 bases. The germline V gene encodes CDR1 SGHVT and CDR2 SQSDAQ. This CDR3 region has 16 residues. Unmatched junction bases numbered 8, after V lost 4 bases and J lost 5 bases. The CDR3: CASSSVAGGPGDTQYF. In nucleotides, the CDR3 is TGTGCCAGCAGCTCAGTAGCGGGAGGGCCTGGAGATACGCAGTATTTT.

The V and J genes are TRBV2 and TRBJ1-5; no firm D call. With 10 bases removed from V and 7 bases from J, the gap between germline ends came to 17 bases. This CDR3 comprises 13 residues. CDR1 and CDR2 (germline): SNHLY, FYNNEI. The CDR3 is CATRPLVRQPQHF. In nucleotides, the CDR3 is TGTGCCACTCGACCGCTGGTCCGGCAGCCCCAGCATTTT.

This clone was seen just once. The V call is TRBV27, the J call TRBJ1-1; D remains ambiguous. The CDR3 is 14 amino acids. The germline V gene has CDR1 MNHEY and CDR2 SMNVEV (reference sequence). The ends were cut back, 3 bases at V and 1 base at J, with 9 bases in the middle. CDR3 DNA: TGTGCCAGCAGTTTCAAAGGTGGGAACACTGAAGCTTTCTTT. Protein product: CASSFKGGNTEAFF.

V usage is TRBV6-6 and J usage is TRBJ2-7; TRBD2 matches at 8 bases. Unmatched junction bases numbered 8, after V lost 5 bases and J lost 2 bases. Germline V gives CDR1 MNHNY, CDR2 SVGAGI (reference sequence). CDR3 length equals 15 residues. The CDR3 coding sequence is TGTGCCAGCAGTGGGGGCGGGGGGCCCACCTACGAGCAGTACTTC. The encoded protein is CASSGGGGPTYEQYF.

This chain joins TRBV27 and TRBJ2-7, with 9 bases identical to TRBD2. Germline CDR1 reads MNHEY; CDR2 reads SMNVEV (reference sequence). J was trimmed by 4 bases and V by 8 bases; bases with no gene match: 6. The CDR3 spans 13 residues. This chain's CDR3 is CASRGLAGYEQYF. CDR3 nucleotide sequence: TGTGCCAGCCGCGGGCTAGCGGGATACGAGCAGTACTTC.

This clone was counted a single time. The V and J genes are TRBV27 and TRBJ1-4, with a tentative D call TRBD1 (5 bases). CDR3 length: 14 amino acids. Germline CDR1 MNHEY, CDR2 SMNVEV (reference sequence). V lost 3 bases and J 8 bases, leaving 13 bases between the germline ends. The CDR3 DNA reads TGTGCCAGCAGTTTGGGACTCTCGGACGAAAAACTGTTTTTT. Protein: CASSLGLSDEKLFF.

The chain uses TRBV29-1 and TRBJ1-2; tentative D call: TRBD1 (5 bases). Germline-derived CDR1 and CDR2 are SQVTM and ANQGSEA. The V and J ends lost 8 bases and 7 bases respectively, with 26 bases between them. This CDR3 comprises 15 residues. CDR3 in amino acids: CSHGLGRAGTTGYTF. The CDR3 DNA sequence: TGCAGCCACGGATTGGGGAGGGCAGGGACTACTGGCTACACCTTC.

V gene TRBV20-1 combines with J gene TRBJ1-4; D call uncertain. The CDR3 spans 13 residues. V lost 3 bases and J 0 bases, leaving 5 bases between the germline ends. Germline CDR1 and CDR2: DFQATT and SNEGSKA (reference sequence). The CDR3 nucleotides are TGCAGTGCTAGTGAGGCAACTAATGAAAAACTGTTTTTT. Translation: CSASEATNEKLFF.

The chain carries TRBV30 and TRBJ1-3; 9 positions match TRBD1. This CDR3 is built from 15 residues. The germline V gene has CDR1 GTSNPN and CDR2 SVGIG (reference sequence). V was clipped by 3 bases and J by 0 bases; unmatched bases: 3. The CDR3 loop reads CAWRDRGFSGNTIYF. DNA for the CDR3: TGTGCCTGGAGGGACAGGGGTTTCTCTGGAAACACCATATATTTT.

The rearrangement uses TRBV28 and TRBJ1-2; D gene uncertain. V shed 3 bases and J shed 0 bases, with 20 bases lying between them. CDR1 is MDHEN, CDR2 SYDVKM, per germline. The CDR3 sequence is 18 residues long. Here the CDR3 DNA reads TGTGCCAGCAGTTTCTATGAATATCGAGGAGGATCTAACTATGGCTACACCTTC. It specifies CASSFYEYRGGSNYGYTF.

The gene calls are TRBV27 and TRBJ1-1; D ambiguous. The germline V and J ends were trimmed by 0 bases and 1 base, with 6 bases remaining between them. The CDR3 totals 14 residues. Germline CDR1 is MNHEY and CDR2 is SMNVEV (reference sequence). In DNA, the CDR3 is TGTGCCAGCAGTTTATCAGGCCGGAACACTGAAGCTTTCTTT. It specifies CASSLSGRNTEAFF.

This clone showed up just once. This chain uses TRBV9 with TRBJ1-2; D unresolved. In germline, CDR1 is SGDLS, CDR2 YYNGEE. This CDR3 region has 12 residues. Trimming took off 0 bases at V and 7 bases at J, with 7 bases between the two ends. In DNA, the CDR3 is TGTGCCAGCAGCGTAGGTGTTACTGGCTACACCTTC. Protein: CASSVGVTGYTF.

The CDR3 DNA sequence: TGTGCCAGCAGCCAAGATGGGTACAGGTCCTACGAGCAGTACTTC. It encodes CASSQDGYRSYEQYF. The V and J genes are TRBV3-1 (or the pseudogene TRBV3-2) and TRBJ2-7, with D tentatively TRBD1 (5 bases). From germline, CDR1 is LGHDT and CDR2 YNNKEL (reference sequence). This CDR3 region has 15 residues. V gave up 0 bases and J gave up 1 base, with 10 bases separating them.

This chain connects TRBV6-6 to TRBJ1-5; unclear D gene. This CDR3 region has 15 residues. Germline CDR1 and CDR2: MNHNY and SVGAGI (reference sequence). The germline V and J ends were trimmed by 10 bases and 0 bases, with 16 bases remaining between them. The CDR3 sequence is CATLFSANSNQPQHF. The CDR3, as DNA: TGTGCCACTCTCTTTTCGGCTAATAGCAATCAGCCCCAGCATTTT.

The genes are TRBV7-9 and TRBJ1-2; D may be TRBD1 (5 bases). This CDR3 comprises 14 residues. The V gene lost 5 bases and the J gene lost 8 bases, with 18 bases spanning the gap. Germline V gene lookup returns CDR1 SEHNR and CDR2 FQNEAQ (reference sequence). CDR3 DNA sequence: TGTGCCAGCAGCACATCCGCAGGGTTAGAGGGCTACACCTTC. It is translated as CASSTSAGLEGYTF.

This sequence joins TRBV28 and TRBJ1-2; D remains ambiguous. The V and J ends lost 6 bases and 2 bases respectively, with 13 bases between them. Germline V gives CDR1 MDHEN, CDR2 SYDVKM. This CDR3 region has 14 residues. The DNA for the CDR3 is TGTGCCAGCAGGGTGGTCGGGGAAAACTATGGCTACACCTTC. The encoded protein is CASRVVGENYGYTF.